These 32 T cell receptor beta chains came from one sample sequenced in a study of cytomegalovirus exposure and HLA in healthy donors. The study ran its PCR with 60 Vbeta and 13 Jbeta primers. Repertoires were generated with immunoSEQ multiplex PCR, while TCRdb's copy carries only in-frame clones and drops some. This table has over 150,000 clones, approximately 69% appearing once. Input material: PBMCs. All receptors come from a man aged 30 to 39 in good health and CMV-seronegative.

This chain links TRBV9 with TRBJ1-1; D remains ambiguous. Germline CDR1 is SGDLS and CDR2 is YYNGEE. CDR3 length: 14 amino acids. Trimming took off 4 bases at V and 4 bases at J, with 14 bases between the two ends. CDR3 bases: TGTGCCAGCAGCCCACGGGTCGGCGGCACTGAAGCTTTCTTT. Its translation: CASSPRVGGTEAFF.

This sequence joins TRBV29-1 and TRBJ2-5; D might be TRBD1 (6 bases). The CDR3 loop spans 13 amino acids. V lost 6 bases, J lost 3 bases, and 14 bases lay in between. The germline V gene has CDR1 SQVTM and CDR2 ANQGSEA. The CDR3 reads CSVPGQSKETQYF. The DNA of the CDR3 is TGCAGCGTCCCTGGACAGAGCAAAGAGACCCAGTACTTC.

The chain employs TRBV5-1 and TRBJ2-5; no reliable D call. This CDR3 is 13 amino acids long. V lost 1 base and J 4 bases, leaving 8 bases between the germline ends. Germline values: CDR1 SGHRS, CDR2 YFSETQ. CDR3 bases: TGCGCCAGCAGCTTGTACGGTCTAGAGACCCAGTACTTC. This translates into CASSLYGLETQYF.

The chain links TRBV6-4 to TRBJ2-1; no clear D gene. The CDR3 spans 15 residues. Germline V CDR1 and CDR2: MRHNA, SNTAGT. The V end was cut by 2 bases, the J end by 7 bases, with 15 bases between. CDR3: CASSDNLRGANEQFF. CDR3 nucleotides: TGTGCCAGCAGTGACAACCTCCGCGGAGCAAATGAGCAGTTCTTC.

This clone turned up a few times. This sequence joins TRBV5-1 and TRBJ2-2, with 8 bases fitting TRBD1. The CDR3 has 16 amino acids. V shed 1 base and J 5 bases; nucleotides not matched to a gene: 7. In germline, CDR1 is SGHRS, CDR2 YFSETQ. The CDR3 is CASSLQGAPGTGELFF. In DNA, the CDR3 is TGCGCCAGCAGCTTGCAGGGGGCCCCAGGAACCGGGGAGCTGTTTTTT. The whole variable domain, remainder taken from reference TRBV5-1 and TRBJ2-2, is KAGVTQTPRYLIKTRGQQVTLSCSPISGHRSVSWYQQTPGQGLQFLFEYFSETQRNKGNFPGRFSGRQFSNSRSEMNVSTLELGDSALYLCASSLQGAPGTGELFFGEGSRLTVL.

This chain joins TRBV7-6 and TRBJ2-7; D perhaps matches TRBD1 (6 bases). The germline V and J ends were trimmed by 5 bases and 6 bases, with 11 bases remaining between them. The CDR3 contains 12 residues. Germline V gene lookup returns CDR1 SGHVS and CDR2 FNYEAQ. The CDR3 region is CASSPTGIEQYF. The CDR3 nucleotides read TGTGCCAGCAGCCCCACAGGGATCGAGCAGTACTTC.

This clone came up a few times. J is TRBJ1-2 and V is TRBV15, with 9 positions matching TRBD1. The CDR3 length is 15 residues. Germline V gene data show CDR1 as LNHNV and CDR2 as YYDKDF (reference sequence). The V gene end was trimmed by 2 bases and the J gene end by 6 bases; junction bases not matched to a gene: 7. The DNA for the CDR3 is TGTGCCACCAGCAGACCCGGACAGGGGCCGAATGGCTACACCTTC. It is translated as CATSRPGQGPNGYTF. Complete variable domain (other parts from reference TRBV15 and TRBJ1-2): DAMVIQNPRYQVTQFGKPVTLSCSQTLNHNVMYWYQQKSSQAPKLLFHYYDKDFNNEADTPDNFQSRRPNTSFCFLDIRSPGLGDTAMYLCATSRPGQGPNGYTFGSGTRLTVV.

V is TRBV25-1 and J is TRBJ1-2; 10 nucleotides agree with TRBD1. Looked up from germline, CDR1 is MGHDK and CDR2 is SYGVNS. The J segment lost 5 bases and the V segment lost 5 bases, leaving 11 bases of the junction unmatched. The CDR3 consists of 16 residues. This CDR3 reads CASSNFGQGGWYGYTF. CDR3 DNA sequence: TGTGCCAGCAGTAACTTTGGACAGGGGGGTTGGTATGGCTACACCTTC.

This CDR3 is CASSFLAGGPEETQYF. As DNA, the CDR3 is TGTGCCAGCAGTTTCCTAGCGGGGGGGCCGGAAGAGACCCAGTACTTC. This chain links TRBV27 with TRBJ2-5; 12 positions match TRBD2. Germline V lookup: CDR1 MNHEY, CDR2 SMNVEV (reference sequence). With 3 bases clipped from V and 3 bases from J, the junction kept 5 bases outside the gene matches. This CDR3 has 16 residues.

This chain's CDR3 is CASSLTDLYGYTF. As DNA, the CDR3 is TGTGCCAGCAGCTTGACTGACCTCTATGGCTACACCTTC. The chain links TRBV7-2 to TRBJ1-2, with D unresolved. Per the germline V gene, CDR1 is SGHTA and CDR2 is FQGNSA. The CDR3 is 13 residues long. Trimming shortened V by 3 bases and J by 4 bases, and 9 bases separated the two germline ends.

The chain combines TRBV19 with TRBJ1-5, with unresolved D. CDR1 is LNHDA and CDR2 is SQIVND in the germline V gene (reference sequence). Between the trimmed V and J ends, which lost 10 bases and 6 bases, there was a span of 13 bases. The CDR3 sequence is 12 residues long. The CDR3 nucleotides read TGTGCCATTGGGAGGGTCGGTCAGCCCCAGCATTTT. This sequence encodes CAIGRVGQPQHF.

The V call is TRBV7-2, the J call TRBJ2-2, with D tentatively TRBD1 (6 bases). The CDR3 is 13 amino acids. V lost 5 bases and J lost 8, with 12 bases in between. CDR1 and CDR2 (germline): SGHTA, FQGNSA. This CDR3 is CASSADRSGELFF. The CDR3 bases are TGTGCCAGCAGCGCGGACAGATCTGGGGAGCTGTTTTTT.

The rearrangement uses TRBV25-1 and TRBJ2-7, with D possibly TRBD2 on 5 matching bases. Deletions cut 2 bases from V and 12 bases from J, with 14 bases between. The CDR3 runs to 12 residues. Germline V lookup: CDR1 MGHDK, CDR2 SYGVNS. The DNA of the CDR3 is TGTGCCAGCAGTGAAGCGGGCAGAACAGCGTACTTC. Translation gives CASSEAGRTAYF.

This clone was seen more than once but under ten times. The chain carries TRBV5-6 and TRBJ1-4; TRBD1 matches at 10 bases. Trimming took 2 bases from V and 7 from J; bases not matched to a gene: 5. The CDR3 extends over 15 amino acids. Germline CDR1 and CDR2: SGHDT and YYEEEE. DNA for the CDR3: TGTGCCAGCAGCTTCTTTAGACAGGGGGCTGAAAAACTGTTTTTT. Encoded protein: CASSFFRQGAEKLFF.

The chain is built from TRBV27 and TRBJ2-3; 7 bases agree with TRBD1. Germline CDR1 reads MNHEY; CDR2 reads SMNVEV (reference sequence). The trim removed 8 bases at V and 0 bases at J, leaving 14 bases unmatched. The CDR3 is made up of 17 amino acids. CDR3 in DNA: TGTGCCAGCTGGCCTAACCCCGGGACAGCTAGCACAGATACGCAGTATTTT. It encodes CASWPNPGTASTDTQYF.

The rearrangement links TRBV2 to TRBJ2-3; D not resolved. Looked up from germline, CDR1 is SNHLY and CDR2 is FYNNEI. There are 16 residues in the CDR3. Trimming stripped 2 bases from V and 0 bases from J, with 12 bases between. For the CDR3, the DNA is TGTGCCAGCAGTGAAAGGCAGCGCCCTAGCACAGATACGCAGTATTTT. This sequence encodes CASSERQRPSTDTQYF.

This clone was observed once. The chain uses TRBV11-2 and TRBJ1-6, with 11 bases fitting TRBD1. V lost 5 bases to trimming and J lost 6 bases; unmatched junction nucleotides: 6. In germline, CDR1 is SGHAT, CDR2 FQNNGV. This CDR3 comprises 16 residues. This CDR3 reads CASSQDRGRSNSPLHF. CDR3 nucleotides: TGTGCCAGCAGCCAGGACAGGGGGCGAAGTAATTCACCCCTCCACTTT.

The gene calls are TRBV5-1 and TRBJ2-5; a possible D gene is TRBD1 (5 bases). This CDR3 comprises 15 residues. The V end was cut by 1 base, the J end by 4 bases, with 14 bases between. Germline V gene lookup returns CDR1 SGHRS and CDR2 YFSETQ. Here the CDR3 reads CASSLRGMERETQYF. CDR3 sequence (DNA): TGCGCCAGCAGCTTGAGGGGAATGGAACGAGAGACCCAGTACTTC.

The chain carries TRBV12-1 and TRBJ2-2; TRBD1 is taken as the D call from the table, unchecked against the DNA. TRBV12-1 is noted as a pseudogene. The CDR3 has 19 amino acids. The CDR3 DNA is TGTGCCAGCAGCCCCCACCGAGACAGGGGTGCCCTGAACACCGGGGAGCTGTTTTTT. Its translation is CASSPHRDRGALNTGELFF.

This rearrangement joins TRBV4-2 to TRBJ2-7; 16 bases agree with TRBD2. CDR1 and CDR2 (germline): LGHNA, YNFKEQ. The CDR3 length is 19 residues. After removal of 2 bases from V and 0 bases from J, the junction contained 7 bases not matched to a gene. The CDR3: CASSQIPGLAGGSSYEQYF. As DNA, the CDR3 is TGTGCCAGCAGCCAAATTCCGGGACTAGCGGGGGGGTCCTCCTACGAGCAGTACTTC.

V gene TRBV4-2 combines with J gene TRBJ1-4, with 7 bases aligning to TRBD1. CDR1 and CDR2 (germline): LGHNA, YNFKEQ. Trimming removed 3 bases from V and 8 bases from J; junction bases left unmatched: 12. The CDR3 contains 16 residues. CDR3 nucleotides: TGTGCCAGCAGCCACGAGAGACAGGGAGGTACAGAAAAACTGTTTTTT. Amino acids: CASSHERQGGTEKLFF.

CDR3 residues: CASSPDRRSEAFF. The CDR3 nucleotides read TGTGCCAGCAGCCCCGACAGGCGAAGTGAAGCTTTCTTT. This chain joins TRBV6-1 and TRBJ1-1; TRBD1 might be the D (6 bases). Germline loops: CDR1 MNHNS, CDR2 SASEGT. There are 13 residues in the CDR3. Trimming cost V 6 bases and J 7 bases, with 15 bases left between them.

The CDR3 spells CASRGQGTVNQPQHF. CDR3 DNA sequence: TGTGCCAGCAGAGGGCAGGGGACAGTAAATCAGCCCCAGCATTTT. The chain combines TRBV2 with TRBJ1-5, with 7 bases fitting TRBD1. CDR3 length: 15 residues. Germline CDR1 reads SNHLY; CDR2 reads FYNNEI. V dropped 6 bases and J dropped 4; count of bases not matched to a gene: 9.

The gene calls are TRBV18 and TRBJ1-1, with a tentative D call TRBD1 (6 bases). Germline V gene data show CDR1 as KGHSH and CDR2 as LQKENI. CDR3 length equals 14 residues. The V end lost 2 bases, the J end lost 3 bases, and 10 bases lay between the germline ends. CDR3 sequence: CASSPAGVDTEAFF. For the CDR3, the DNA is TGTGCCAGCTCACCAGCAGGGGTGGACACTGAAGCTTTCTTT.

This chain uses TRBV28 with TRBJ2-5; 11 bases match TRBD1. From germline, CDR1 is MDHEN and CDR2 SYDVKM. CDR3 length: 15 residues. Trimming cost V 10 bases and J 5 bases; bases outside gene matches: 12. CDR3 DNA: TGTGCCACCAGGAAGGGACAGGGGGTGTCGGAGACCCAGTACTTC. Encoded protein: CATRKGQGVSETQYF.

This chain uses TRBV6-6 with TRBJ2-1, with D possibly matching TRBD1 (6 bases). Trimming stripped 7 bases from V and 2 bases from J, with 15 bases between. The CDR3 runs to 15 residues. Germline V CDR1 and CDR2: MNHNY, SVGAGI (reference sequence). CDR3 sequence: CASNTGWAPYNEQFF. DNA for the CDR3: TGTGCCAGCAACACAGGGTGGGCGCCCTACAATGAGCAGTTCTTC.

The rearrangement joins TRBV29-1 to TRBJ1-2; maybe TRBD1 (6 bases). V was shortened by 2 bases and J by 1 base, with 11 bases between the two germline ends. Germline CDR1 SQVTM, CDR2 ANQGSEA. CDR3 length equals 14 residues. The CDR3 here is CSVELAGDNYGYTF. Written as DNA, the CDR3 is TGCAGCGTTGAATTGGCAGGGGATAACTATGGCTACACCTTC.

V is TRBV7-9 and J is TRBJ2-7, with TRBD2 as a possible D gene (5 bases). There are 12 residues in the CDR3. The germline V gene has CDR1 SEHNR and CDR2 FQNEAQ (reference sequence). Trimming removed 5 bases from V and 7 bases from J, with 12 bases in between. The CDR3 DNA sequence: TGTGCCAGCAGCCAGACACGAGGGGAGCAGTACTTC. Translated: CASSQTRGEQYF.

The chain recombines TRBV4-3 with TRBJ1-6; 8 bases are shared with TRBD1. The length of the CDR3 is 19 residues. The germline V gene has CDR1 LGHNA and CDR2 YSLEER. With 0 bases clipped from V and 7 bases from J, the junction kept 14 bases outside the gene matches. The CDR3 DNA sequence: TGCGCCAGCAGCCAAGAAGGGGGAGCAGGGGGCGCGTTAAATTCACCCCTCCACTTT. It is translated as CASSQEGGAGGALNSPLHF.

The rearrangement links TRBV7-9 to TRBJ1-2; no firm D call. This CDR3 has 14 amino acids. V was cut by 3 bases and J by 4 bases, with 12 bases left in between. From germline, CDR1 is SEHNR and CDR2 FQNEAQ (reference sequence). The CDR3 nucleotides read TGTGCCAGCAGCTTTGTATCAGTCCCCTATGGCTACACCTTC. It specifies CASSFVSVPYGYTF.

This clone was counted once. The rearrangement links TRBV13 to TRBJ2-2; TRBD2 might be the D (6 bases). CDR1 PRHDT and CDR2 FYEKMQ come from the germline V gene (reference sequence). The length of the CDR3 is 15 residues. V dropped 3 bases and J dropped 1 base, with 9 bases sitting between them. The CDR3 reads CASSFGSGNTGELFF. The CDR3 DNA reads as TGTGCCAGCAGCTTCGGTAGCGGGAACACCGGGGAGCTGTTTTTT.

In its sample, this clone was seen a few times. The genes are TRBV5-1 and TRBJ2-1, with a possible D match to TRBD1 (5 bases). Germline lookup yields CDR1 SGHRS and CDR2 YFSETQ. The CDR3 is 12 amino acids. The V end was cut by 4 bases, the J end by 7 bases, with 9 bases between. The chain's CDR3 is CASSNDRNEQFF. DNA of the CDR3: TGCGCCAGCAGCAACGACAGAAATGAGCAGTTCTTC.